This T cell receptor beta chain emerged from a study of CD8 T cells in ankylosing spondylitis. Study-level findings and limits: Ankylosing spondylitis blood appeared to be characterized by a TCR beta motif of roughly eight highly homologous variants. Peripheral blood samples showed relatively rare disease-linked clones, and these clones were CD8+. A number of the motif variants had already been described in reactive arthritis synovial fluid and blood.

Regarding this clonotype: What it binds is not known.

The germline CDR1 and CDR2 sequences are LGHDT and YNNKEL (reference sequence). The length of the CDR3 is 15 residues. Between the trimmed V and J ends, which lost 2 bases and 5 bases, there was a span of 12 bases. MiXCR, applied by TCRdb to the 5' RACE reads, yields one record per CDR3 protein. The table lists fewer than 550,000 distinct CDR3 sequences, less than 6% of them singletons. The chain employs TRBV3-1 and TRBJ1-4; D is perhaps TRBD1 (6 bases). This TCR came from a male donor with ankylosing spondylitis. The material sequenced was blood, either unsorted or a sorted T cell fraction (not recorded which). CDR3 bases: TGTGCCAGCAGCCAATACGACAGGAAGAATGAAAAACTGTTTTTT. This sequence encodes CASSQYDRKNEKLFF.